Below are 12 T cell receptor beta chains sequenced from a single sample in a study of T cell responses to AZD1222 COVID-19 vaccine. TCRdb's copy holds only in-frame clones and misses some; the assay was immunoSEQ multiplex PCR. Here the sample spans some 110,000 clones, around 83% being singletons. Material: peripheral blood, obtained 28 days after the second AZD1222 dose. These receptors were collected from an adult who received the AZD1222 COVID-19 vaccine.

This clone was recorded a few times. The sample carries other DNA sequences with the same CDR3. This rearrangement joins TRBV6-6 to TRBJ2-1; D remains unclear. Germline CDR1 is MNHNY and CDR2 is SVGAGI (reference sequence). The CDR3 is 12 amino acids. Trimming stripped 6 bases from V and 4 bases from J, with 7 bases between. CDR3 loop: CASSRPYNEQFF. CDR3 sequence (DNA): TGTGCCAGCAGCCGTCCATACAATGAGCAGTTCTTC.

The rearrangement uses TRBV2 and TRBJ1-5, with D maybe TRBD1 (6 bases). This CDR3 is built from 14 residues. From germline, CDR1 is SNHLY and CDR2 FYNNEI. With 6 bases removed from V and 6 bases from J, the gap between germline ends came to 15 bases. CDR3 nucleotide sequence: TGTGCCAGCAGACTTGGACTAGGGGGTCAGCCCCAGCATTTT. Its protein is CASRLGLGGQPQHF.

The chain employs TRBV7-9 and TRBJ2-1; 9 bases agree with TRBD2. J lost 8 bases, V lost 4 bases, and 18 bases had no gene match. The length of the CDR3 is 18 residues. Germline V lookup: CDR1 SEHNR, CDR2 FQNEAQ (reference sequence). Here the CDR3 reads CASSSPPRLAGFRDEQFF. The DNA for the CDR3 is TGTGCCAGCAGCTCCCCCCCGCGTCTAGCGGGATTTAGAGATGAGCAGTTCTTC.

As DNA, the CDR3 is TGTGCCTGGACCCTAGCGGGATACAATGAGCAGTTCTTC. Translation: CAWTLAGYNEQFF. V gene TRBV30 combines with J gene TRBJ2-1; 9 bases fit TRBD2. The CDR3 consists of 13 residues. Germline V lookup: CDR1 GTSNPN, CDR2 SVGIG (reference sequence). Trimming took 4 bases from V and 4 from J; bases not matched to a gene: 2.

This clone was seen a few times. The DNA of the CDR3 is TGTGCCAGCAGTTTAGCGGGGGACGGATCCTACGAGCAGTACTTC. It encodes CASSLAGDGSYEQYF. The chain is built from TRBV6-5 and TRBJ2-7; the match to TRBD2 covers 9 bases. The trim removed 4 bases at V and 1 base at J, leaving 5 bases unmatched. Germline CDR1 and CDR2: MNHEY and SVGAGI. CDR3 length: 15 amino acids.

The chain combines TRBV6-1 with TRBJ2-1; TRBD2 aligns across 7 bases. Germline trimming cut 1 base from V and 10 bases from J; bases unmatched to any gene: 10. Per the germline V gene, CDR1 is MNHNS and CDR2 is SASEGT. CDR3 length equals 15 residues. Here the CDR3 reads CASSEVSSGRIEQFF. CDR3 DNA: TGTGCCAGCAGTGAAGTCTCTAGCGGTAGGATCGAGCAGTTCTTC.

This clone was seen once. The chain recombines TRBV11-3 with TRBJ2-1; 15 nucleotides line up with TRBD2. The germline CDR1 and CDR2 sequences are SGHNT and YENEEA. After removal of 5 bases from V and 6 bases from J, the junction contained 8 bases not matched to a gene. The CDR3 has 17 residues. The CDR3 loop reads CASSPQGLAGGVNEQFF. DNA for the CDR3: TGTGCCAGCAGCCCACAAGGACTAGCGGGAGGGGTCAATGAGCAGTTCTTC. Full variable domain (remainder filled in from reference TRBV11-3 and TRBJ2-1): EAGVVQSPRYKIIEKKQPVAFWCNPISGHNTLYWYLQNLGQGPELLIRYENEEAVDDSQLPKDRFSAERLKGVDSTLKIQPAELGDSAVYLCASSPQGLAGGVNEQFFGPGTRLTVL.

Points on this clone: Other nucleotide sequences from this sample produce the same CDR3. The chain recombines TRBV3-1 (or the pseudogene TRBV3-2) with TRBJ1-5, with D unresolved. Germline CDR1 reads LGHDT; CDR2 reads YNNKEL (reference sequence). The CDR3 consists of 16 residues. The V end was cut by 0 bases, the J end by 0 bases, with 9 bases between. CDR3 DNA sequence: TGTGCCAGCAGCCAAGACGGGAGCGGTAGCAATCAGCCCCAGCATTTT. Residues: CASSQDGSGSNQPQHF.

The V gene is TRBV7-9, the J gene TRBJ1-2, with 7 bases identical to TRBD1. The germline CDR1 and CDR2 sequences are SEHNR and FQNEAQ (reference sequence). Trimming removed 3 bases from V and 4 bases from J; junction bases left unmatched: 8. The CDR3 totals 15 residues. For the CDR3, the DNA is TGTGCCAGCAGCTTGGGGGGACAGATTAGCTATGGCTACACCTTC. Translation: CASSLGGQISYGYTF.

The chain links TRBV5-1 to TRBJ1-2, with D unclear. The V and J ends lost 0 bases and 3 bases respectively, with 12 bases between them. CDR1 SGHRS and CDR2 YFSETQ come from the germline V gene. This CDR3 is 15 amino acids long. CDR3 loop: CASSLVRGSDYGYTF. The CDR3 nucleotides read TGCGCCAGCAGCTTGGTTCGGGGTAGCGACTATGGCTACACCTTC. The full variable domain, in which reference TRBV5-1 and TRBJ1-2 provide the parts outside the CDR3, is KAGVTQTPRYLIKTRGQQVTLSCSPISGHRSVSWYQQTPGQGLQFLFEYFSETQRNKGNFPGRFSGRQFSNSRSEMNVSTLELGDSALYLCASSLVRGSDYGYTFGSGTRLTVV.

The chain has TRBV6-5 and TRBJ2-3; D not certain. Germline V gives CDR1 MNHEY, CDR2 SVGAGI. This CDR3 spans 13 amino acids. Trimming pared 8 bases from V and 1 base from J, leaving 10 bases between. Written as DNA, the CDR3 is TGTGCCAGCGGGCTAGGGCGCACAGATACGCAGTATTTT. Translating gives CASGLGRTDTQYF.

This chain uses TRBV9 with TRBJ2-5; 10 positions agree with TRBD1. Germline V lookup: CDR1 SGDLS, CDR2 YYNGEE. There are 17 residues in the CDR3. V dropped 3 bases and J dropped 5; count of bases not matched to a gene: 13. The CDR3 bases are TGTGCCAGCAGCGACCGAACCGGGACAGGGGTTGTGGAGACCCAGTACTTC. Translated: CASSDRTGTGVVETQYF. Based on the CDR3 plus reference TRBV9 and TRBJ2-5, the full variable domain is DSGVTQTPKHLITATGQRVTLRCSPRSGDLSVYWYQQSLDQGLQFLIQYYNGEERAKGNILERFSAQQFPDLHSELNLSSLELGDSALYFCASSDRTGTGVVETQYFGPGTRLLVL.